Detailed here is one TCR beta chain. What it recognizes is unknown. The length of the CDR3 is 15 residues. From germline, CDR1 is MNHNS and CDR2 SASEGT. With 3 bases removed from V and 3 bases from J, the gap between germline ends came to 12 bases. As defined, naive CD8 cells were CD45RO-negative and positively selected for CCR7, with terminally differentiated effector memory CD45RA+ cells excluded. Researchers ran the assay at a deep level. The authors distributed each subset's genomic DNA evenly over several immunoSEQ plates. Profiling relied on immunoSEQ multiplex PCR, and the TCRdb table lists in-frame clones only, not all of them. The data contain around 1.9 million clones, about 93% of them singletons. These data come from a study of shared clonotypes between healthy human individuals. Study-wide results and caveats: Compared with memory subsets, naive subsets generally had larger estimated richness. Across a few donors, naive CD4 shared roughly 5%, naive CD8 over 3%, memory CD4 2% to 2.5%, memory CD8 over 0.3%.

The origin of this receptor is a man between 18 and 35 years old in good health. Some clones in this sample may be carry-over from other donors' samples. The sequencing input was naive CD8+ T cells from PBMCs. The chain carries TRBV6-1 and TRBJ1-5; weak D call: TRBD1 (5 bases). CDR3 in DNA: TGTGCCAGCAGTGAGCCGGGGCCCATCAATCAGCCCCAGCATTTT. Translation: CASSEPGPINQPQHF.